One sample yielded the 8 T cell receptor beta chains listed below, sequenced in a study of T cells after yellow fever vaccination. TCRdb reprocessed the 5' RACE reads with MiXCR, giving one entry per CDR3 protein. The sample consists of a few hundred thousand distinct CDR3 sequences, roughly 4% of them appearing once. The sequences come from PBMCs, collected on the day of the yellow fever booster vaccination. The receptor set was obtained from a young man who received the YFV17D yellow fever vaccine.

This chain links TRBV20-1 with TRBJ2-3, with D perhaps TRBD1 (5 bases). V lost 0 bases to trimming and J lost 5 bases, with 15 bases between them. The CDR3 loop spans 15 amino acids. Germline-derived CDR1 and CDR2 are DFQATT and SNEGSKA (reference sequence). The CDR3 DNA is TGCAGTGCTAGAGAGTCAGTAGGGGTGGGAGATACGCAGTATTTT. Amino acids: CSARESVGVGDTQYF.

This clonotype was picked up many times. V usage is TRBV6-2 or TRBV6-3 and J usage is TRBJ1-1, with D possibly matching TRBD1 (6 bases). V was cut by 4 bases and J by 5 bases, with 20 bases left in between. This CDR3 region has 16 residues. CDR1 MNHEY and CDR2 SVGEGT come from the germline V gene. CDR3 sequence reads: CASSSVGGPGITEAFF. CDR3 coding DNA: TGTGCCAGCAGTTCCGTCGGGGGCCCCGGTATAACTGAAGCTTTCTTT.

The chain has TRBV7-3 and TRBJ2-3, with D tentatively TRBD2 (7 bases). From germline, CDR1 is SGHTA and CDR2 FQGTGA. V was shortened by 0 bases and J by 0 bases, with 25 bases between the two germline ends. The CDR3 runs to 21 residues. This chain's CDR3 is CASSLTPFRRGGLHSTDTQYF. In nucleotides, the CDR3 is TGTGCCAGCAGCTTAACCCCTTTTCGTCGCGGGGGCCTCCATAGCACAGATACGCAGTATTTT.

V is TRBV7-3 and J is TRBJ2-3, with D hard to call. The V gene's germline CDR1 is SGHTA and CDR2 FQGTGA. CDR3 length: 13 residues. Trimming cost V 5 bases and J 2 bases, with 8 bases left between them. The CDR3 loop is CASSPGHTDTQYF. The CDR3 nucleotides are TGTGCCAGCAGCCCCGGGCACACAGATACGCAGTATTTT.

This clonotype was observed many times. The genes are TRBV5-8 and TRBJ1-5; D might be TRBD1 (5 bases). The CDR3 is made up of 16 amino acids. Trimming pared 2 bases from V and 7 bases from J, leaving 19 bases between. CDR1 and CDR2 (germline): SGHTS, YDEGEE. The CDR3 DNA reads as TGTGCCAGCAGCTTAGGGGCCTCATCCTCGGTCCAGCCCCAGCATTTT. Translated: CASSLGASSSVQPQHF.

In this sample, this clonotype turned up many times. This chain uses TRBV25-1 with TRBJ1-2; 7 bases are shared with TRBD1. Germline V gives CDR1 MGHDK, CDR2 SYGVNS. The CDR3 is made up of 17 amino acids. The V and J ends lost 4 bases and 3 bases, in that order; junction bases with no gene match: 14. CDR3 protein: CASSGSRYGQVHYGYTF. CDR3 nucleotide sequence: TGTGCCAGCAGTGGTTCCCGCTATGGACAGGTCCACTATGGCTACACCTTC.

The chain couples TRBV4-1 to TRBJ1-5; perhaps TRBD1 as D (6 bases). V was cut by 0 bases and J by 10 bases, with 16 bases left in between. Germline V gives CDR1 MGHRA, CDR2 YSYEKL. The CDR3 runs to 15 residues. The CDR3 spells CASSQDLTTGRPQHF. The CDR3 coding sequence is TGCGCCAGCAGCCAAGATCTAACGACAGGCCGACCCCAGCATTTT.

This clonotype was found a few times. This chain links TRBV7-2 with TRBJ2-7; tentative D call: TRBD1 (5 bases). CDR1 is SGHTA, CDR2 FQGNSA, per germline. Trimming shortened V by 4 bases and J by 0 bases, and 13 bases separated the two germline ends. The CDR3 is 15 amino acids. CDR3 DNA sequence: TGTGCCAGCAGCTGGATCCTGGGGCCCTCCTACGAGCAGTACTTC. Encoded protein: CASSWILGPSYEQYF.